Below, 30 T cell receptor beta chains from the same sample are listed, as sequenced in a study of Graves' ophthalmopathy and Graves' hyperthyroidism. Amplified material comprised TCR beta CDR3 regions derived from RNA transcripts. First-round RT-PCR relied on HTBI primers, and a second-round multiplex PCR came next. TCRdb reanalysed the multiplex PCR reads using MiXCR and keeps one entry per CDR3 protein. The table shows about 740,000 distinct CDR3 sequences, with 40% occurring only once. Sequenced: peripheral blood. These receptors all stem from an adult man with Graves' ophthalmopathy.

The chain combines TRBV6-5 with TRBJ1-1; a weak D match, TRBD1 (6 bases). Between the trimmed V and J ends, which lost 5 bases and 3 bases, there was a span of 13 bases. This CDR3 is built from 14 residues. The germline gives CDR1 MNHEY, CDR2 SVGAGI. This CDR3 reads CASSNTGYDTEAFF. For the CDR3, the DNA is TGTGCCAGCAGTAATACAGGGTACGACACTGAAGCTTTCTTT.

In nucleotides, the CDR3 is TGCAGTCCTTGGGGGATCGAGGAAGCCCAGTACTTC. It specifies CSPWGIEEAQYF. This sequence joins TRBV29-1 and TRBJ2-5; TRBD1 or TRBD2 may be the D gene (5 bases each). Germline CDR1 SQVTM, CDR2 ANQGSEA. The length of the CDR3 is 12 residues.

The rearrangement uses TRBV4-3 and TRBJ2-7, with a weak D call TRBD1 (5 bases). Germline CDR1 and CDR2: LGHNA and YSLEER. The CDR3 runs 17 residues. Trimming took off 1 base at V and 0 bases at J, with 16 bases between the two ends. CDR3 amino acids: CASSQGGATDYSYEQYV. For the CDR3, the DNA is TGCGCCAGCAGCCAAGGTGGGGCGACAGATTACTCCTACGAGCAGTACGTC.

This clonotype was counted between two and nine times. The V call is TRBV9, the J call TRBJ1-3; D gene unclear. CDR1 is SGDLS and CDR2 is YYNGEE in the germline V gene. V lost 0 bases and J 0 bases, leaving 10 bases between the germline ends. CDR3 size: 16 residues. CDR3 nucleotide sequence: TGTGCCAGCAGCGTAGATGACGGGAGCTCTGGAAACACCATATATTTT. Amino acids: CASSVDDGSSGNTIYF.

In DNA, the CDR3 is TGCGCCAGCAGCCAAGATCCGAGACGGCCCTCTGGGGCCAACGTCCTGACTTTC. Translation: CASSQDPRRPSGANVLTF. The chain is built from TRBV4-1 and TRBJ2-6; D call uncertain. The CDR3 has 18 amino acids. V lost 0 bases and J 0 bases, leaving 12 bases between the germline ends. Germline lookup yields CDR1 MGHRA and CDR2 YSYEKL.

This clonotype was seen a handful of times. The genes are TRBV27 and TRBJ2-7; D unresolved. The CDR3 sequence is 14 residues long. Germline V CDR1 and CDR2: MNHEY, SMNVEV (reference sequence). V lost 2 bases and J lost 3, with 11 bases in between. As DNA, the CDR3 is TGTGCCAGCAGTTTAGCACGGCACCGCTACGAGCAGTACTTC. As protein: CASSLARHRYEQYF.

The gene calls are TRBV20-1 and TRBJ2-5, with TRBD1 matching over 11 bases. Germline loops: CDR1 DFQATT, CDR2 SNEGSKA (reference sequence). This CDR3 is built from 15 residues. The V and J ends lost 0 bases and 2 bases, in that order; junction bases with no gene match: 2. The chain's CDR3 is CSAREDRGLQETQYF. The CDR3, as DNA: TGCAGTGCTAGAGAGGACAGGGGGCTTCAAGAGACCCAGTACTTC.

The chain recombines TRBV20-1 with TRBJ1-5; TRBD1 agrees at 7 bases. The trim removed 4 bases at V and 6 bases at J, leaving 6 bases unmatched. The germline CDR1 and CDR2 sequences are DFQATT and SNEGSKA (reference sequence). The CDR3 is 13 residues long. CDR3 sequence reads: CSAIRQGGQPQHF. The CDR3 region has the DNA TGCAGTGCTATTAGACAGGGCGGTCAGCCCCAGCATTTT.

The table lists this clonotype with a few counts. The chain is built from TRBV7-3 and TRBJ2-3; D is perhaps TRBD2 (6 bases). The CDR3 runs to 15 residues. V lost 3 bases, J lost 0 bases, and 10 bases lay in between. CDR1 and CDR2 (germline): SGHTA, FQGTGA. CDR3 in amino acids: CASSLSGLSTDTQYF. In DNA form, the CDR3 reads TGTGCCAGCAGCTTGAGCGGGCTAAGCACAGATACGCAGTATTTT.

This chain connects TRBV25-1 to TRBJ2-2, with D possibly being TRBD1 or TRBD2 (5 bases each). Germline CDR1 and CDR2: MGHDK and SYGVNS. The V end lost 10 bases, the J end lost 7 bases, and 13 bases lay between the germline ends. CDR3 length: 12 residues. The CDR3 here is CATLMGVGELFF. CDR3 nucleotide sequence: TGTGCCACTCTGATGGGGGTCGGGGAGCTGTTTTTT.

As for this clonotype: With a much larger clone just one base away, this may be a read error. This chain links TRBV7-7 with TRBJ1-5; D remains unclear. From germline, CDR1 is SSHAT and CDR2 FNYEAQ (reference sequence). CDR3 length equals 17 residues. V was clipped by 8 bases and J by 1 base, with 21 bases between them. The CDR3 nucleotides are TGTGCCAGCGGCGTACCGACGATCCATGAGAGCAATCAGCCCCAGCATTTT. Its protein product is CASGVPTIHESNQPQHF.

The chain carries TRBV7-2 and TRBJ2-7; D is unclear. The germline gives CDR1 SGHTA, CDR2 FQGNSA. Deletions cut 1 base from V and 4 bases from J, with 14 bases between. The CDR3 totals 15 residues. Here the CDR3 reads CASSLGRIHGYEQYF. In DNA, the CDR3 is TGTGCCAGCAGCTTAGGACGGATCCATGGGTACGAGCAGTACTTC.

This clonotype was detected many times. The V call is TRBV10-2, the J call TRBJ1-1; D might be TRBD1 (5 bases). The V end was cut by 5 bases, the J end by 1 base, with 11 bases between. This CDR3 is built from 14 residues. In germline, CDR1 is WSHSY, CDR2 SAAADI. This chain's CDR3 is CASSQQATNTEAFF. In nucleotides, the CDR3 is TGCGCCAGCAGTCAACAGGCTACGAACACTGAAGCTTTCTTT.

The chain couples TRBV5-4 to TRBJ2-5; D perhaps matches TRBD2 (6 bases). Germline assignment: CDR1 SGHNT and CDR2 YYREEE (reference sequence). Deletions cut 0 bases from V and 4 bases from J, with 13 bases between. The CDR3 contains 15 residues. CDR3 in DNA: TGTGCCAGCAGCTTGGTTGCGGGATCGGGAGAGACCCAGTACTTC. It is translated as CASSLVAGSGETQYF.

Comments on this clonotype: Just one base apart from a much larger clone, this may be a read error. The chain has TRBV7-3 and TRBJ2-7; possibly TRBD1 for D (6 bases). Trimming stripped 5 bases from V and 7 bases from J, with 21 bases between. The CDR3 has 15 amino acids. Per germline, CDR1 SGHTA and CDR2 FQGTGA. For the CDR3, the DNA is TGTGCCAGCAGCCCAAACAGGGCCGCCGTCGGTGAGCAGTACTTC. Its protein product is CASSPNRAAVGEQYF.

This sequence joins TRBV10-3 and TRBJ1-2; 7 positions match TRBD1. The V and J ends lost 10 bases and 10 bases, in that order; junction bases with no gene match: 9. Germline V gives CDR1 ENHRY, CDR2 SYGVKD. This CDR3 comprises 11 residues. The CDR3 spells CASSQTGDYTF. In DNA form, the CDR3 reads TGTGCCAGCAGCCAAACAGGGGACTACACCTTC.

The chain joins TRBV25-1 to TRBJ1-3, with D possibly being TRBD1 (6 bases). Per germline, CDR1 MGHDK and CDR2 SYGVNS. This CDR3 is 15 amino acids long. V was pared by 3 bases and J by 2 bases, with 11 bases between. The CDR3 DNA reads TGTGCCAGCAGTGAGTCAGGGGACACTGGAAACACCATATATTTT. It encodes CASSESGDTGNTIYF.

Remarks on this clonotype: The CDR3 carries no conserved terminal phenylalanine or tryptophan, so it likely arises from a read error. The gene calls are TRBV6-4 and TRBJ2-7; the D call may be TRBD1 or TRBD2 (6 bases each). CDR1 MRHNA and CDR2 SNTAGT come from the germline V gene. The germline V and J ends were trimmed by 3 bases and 6 bases, with 15 bases remaining between them. This CDR3 spans 14 amino acids. The CDR3 nucleotides are TGTGCCAGCAGTGAAGCGCTGGGGGGCTTCGAGCAGTACTGC. It specifies CASSEALGGFEQYC.

On this clonotype: One end of the junction fails to match germline, which may point to a read error. The chain combines TRBV29-1 with TRBJ2-5; D gene uncertain. The CDR3 runs to 11 residues. Germline loops: CDR1 SQVTM, CDR2 ANQGSEA. This chain's CDR3 is CSVEDGLTQNF. CDR3 coding DNA: TGCAGCGTTGAAGATGGCCTGACCCAGAACTTC.

The chain uses TRBV19 and TRBJ1-1, with no clear D. In germline, CDR1 is LNHDA, CDR2 SQIVND (reference sequence). The CDR3 has 15 amino acids. Trimming removed 6 bases at V and 8 bases at J, with 22 bases between. The CDR3 loop reads CASSSPVTGYSEAFF. DNA of the CDR3: TGTGCCAGTAGCTCTCCAGTGACCGGGTATTCGGAAGCTTTCTTT.

This chain links TRBV29-1 with TRBJ2-5; no clear D. The CDR3 runs to 12 residues. Trimming took 1 base from V and 5 from J, leaving 8 bases between them. CDR1 and CDR2 (germline): SQVTM, ANQGSEA. CDR3 in DNA: TGCAGCGTTGAAGCGAGCAGGGAGACCCAGTACTTC. Protein sequence: CSVEASRETQYF.

As regards this clonotype: Given a much more abundant clone one base away, this may be a read error. The J gene is TRBJ2-7, the V gene TRBV7-8; D unclear. Trimming took 2 bases from V and 2 from J, leaving 13 bases between them. The CDR3 length is 15 residues. CDR1 is SGHVS and CDR2 is FQNEAQ in the germline V gene. DNA of the CDR3: TGTGCCAGCAGCTTATCAGACGGACCCCCCTACGAGCAGTACTTC. Its protein is CASSLSDGPPYEQYF. Drawing the rest from reference TRBV7-8 and TRBJ2-7, the complete variable domain is GAGVSQSPRYKVAKRGQDVALRCDPISGHVSLFWYQQALGQGPEFLTYFQNEAQLDKSGLPSDRFFAERPEGSVSTLKIQRTQQEDSAVYLCASSLSDGPPYEQYFGPGTRLTVT.

This clonotype was seen at least ten times. The rearrangement uses TRBV10-3 and TRBJ2-6; 7 bases fit TRBD1. Germline V gene sequence: CDR1 ENHRY, CDR2 SYGVKD. J lost 0 bases, V lost 8 bases, and 4 bases had no gene match. The CDR3 spans 15 residues. In nucleotides, the CDR3 is TGTGCCATCCGGGCAGGGGGCTCTGGGGCCAACGTCCTGACTTTC. This encodes CAIRAGGSGANVLTF.

The CDR3 sequence is CASSFPLRLYYGYTF. The CDR3 DNA reads as TGTGCCAGCAGCTTCCCGTTGAGGCTTTACTATGGCTACACCTTC. The chain combines TRBV7-9 with TRBJ1-2; D ambiguous. This CDR3 comprises 15 residues. V lost 3 bases and J 3 bases, leaving 14 bases between the germline ends. CDR1 is SEHNR and CDR2 is FQNEAQ in the germline V gene (reference sequence).

Concerning this clonotype: A clone one base away is much larger, so this may be a read error. It is unclear where the CDR3 begins or ends on the DNA, so no DNA is shown, and the CDR3 is as TCRdb lists it. This chain connects TRBV9 to TRBJ1-6; TRBD1 is the table's D call and was not checked against the DNA. The germline V gene encodes CDR1 SGDLS and CDR2 YYNGEE. Termini included, the CDR3 measures 15 amino acids. The CDR3: CASNPVGTGNSPPHF.

This clonotype was found many times. The J gene is TRBJ1-2, the V gene TRBV2; 8 bases are shared with TRBD1. With V trimmed by 2 bases and J by 3 bases, 5 bases remained unmatched. CDR3 size: 15 residues. Germline CDR1 and CDR2: SNHLY and FYNNEI. The CDR3 protein is CASSEIRGRDYGYTF. As DNA, the CDR3 is TGTGCCAGCAGTGAAATCAGGGGGCGCGACTATGGCTACACCTTC.

This clonotype was found once. The DNA for the CDR3 is TGTGCCACCAGTGTACAGGGGTGGAATGAGCAGTTCTTC. Translation: CATSVQGWNEQFF. V is TRBV24-1 and J is TRBJ2-1; 7 bases fit TRBD1. The V gene's germline CDR1 is KGHDR and CDR2 SFDVKD. There are 13 residues in the CDR3. The junction had 4 bases not matched to a gene; V was cut back by 5 bases and J by 7 bases.

In the case of this clonotype: A much larger clone sits a single nucleotide away, making a read error possible. This chain uses TRBV25-1 with TRBJ1-1; maybe TRBD1 (5 bases). CDR3 length equals 13 residues. Germline assignment: CDR1 MGHDK and CDR2 SYGVNS. V lost 7 bases to trimming and J lost 0 bases, with 9 bases between them. Here the CDR3 reads CASTQGVNTEAFF. The CDR3 DNA reads as TGTGCCAGCACCCAAGGGGTGAACACTGAAGCTTTCTTT.

This clonotype has only a few counts. V usage is TRBV5-4 and J usage is TRBJ2-2; 8 bases are a match to TRBD1. The V gene end was trimmed by 4 bases and the J gene end by 7 bases; junction bases not matched to a gene: 9. The germline V gene has CDR1 SGHNT and CDR2 YYREEE (reference sequence). The CDR3 sequence is 15 residues long. CDR3 DNA sequence: TGTGCCAGCAGCCGCGGACAGGGTTCGTTCGGGGAGCTGTTTTTT. It translates to CASSRGQGSFGELFF.

This chain connects TRBV20-1 to TRBJ1-2; D ambiguous. The CDR3 sequence is 12 residues long. The germline V and J ends were trimmed by 1 base and 8 bases, with 11 bases remaining between them. Germline V gives CDR1 DFQATT, CDR2 SNEGSKA (reference sequence). The chain's CDR3 is CSARGSGGGYTF. The CDR3 DNA sequence: TGCAGTGCTAGAGGATCCGGTGGCGGCTACACCTTC.